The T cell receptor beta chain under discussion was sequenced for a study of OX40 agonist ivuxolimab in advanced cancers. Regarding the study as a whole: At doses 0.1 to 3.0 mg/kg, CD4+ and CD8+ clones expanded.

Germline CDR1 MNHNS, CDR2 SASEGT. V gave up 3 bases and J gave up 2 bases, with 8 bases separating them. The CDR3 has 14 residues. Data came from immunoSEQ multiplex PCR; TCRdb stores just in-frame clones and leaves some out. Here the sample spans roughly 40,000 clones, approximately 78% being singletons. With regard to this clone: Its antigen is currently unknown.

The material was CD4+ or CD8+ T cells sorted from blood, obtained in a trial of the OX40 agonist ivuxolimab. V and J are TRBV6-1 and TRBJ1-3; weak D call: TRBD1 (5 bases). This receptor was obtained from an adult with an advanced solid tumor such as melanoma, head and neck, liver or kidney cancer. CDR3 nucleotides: TGTGCCAGCAGTGATAGGGGCACTGGAAACACCATATATTTT. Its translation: CASSDRGTGNTIYF.